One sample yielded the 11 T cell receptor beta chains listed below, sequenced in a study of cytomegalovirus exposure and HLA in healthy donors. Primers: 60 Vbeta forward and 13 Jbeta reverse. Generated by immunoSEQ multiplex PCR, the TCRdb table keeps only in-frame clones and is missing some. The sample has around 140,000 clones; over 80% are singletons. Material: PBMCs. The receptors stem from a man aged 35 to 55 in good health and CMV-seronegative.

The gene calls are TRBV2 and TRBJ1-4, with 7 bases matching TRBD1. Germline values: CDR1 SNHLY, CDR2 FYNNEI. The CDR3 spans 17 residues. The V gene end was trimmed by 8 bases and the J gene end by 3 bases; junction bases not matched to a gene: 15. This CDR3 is CASLWGQFSPPNEKLFF. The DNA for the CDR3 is TGTGCCAGCCTTTGGGGACAGTTTTCCCCTCCTAATGAAAAACTGTTTTTT.

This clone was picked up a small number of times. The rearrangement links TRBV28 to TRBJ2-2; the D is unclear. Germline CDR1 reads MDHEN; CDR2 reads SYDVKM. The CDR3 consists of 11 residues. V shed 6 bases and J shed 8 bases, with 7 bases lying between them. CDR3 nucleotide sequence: TGTGCCAGCAGCGCGCTAGGGGAGCTGTTTTTT. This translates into CASSALGELFF.

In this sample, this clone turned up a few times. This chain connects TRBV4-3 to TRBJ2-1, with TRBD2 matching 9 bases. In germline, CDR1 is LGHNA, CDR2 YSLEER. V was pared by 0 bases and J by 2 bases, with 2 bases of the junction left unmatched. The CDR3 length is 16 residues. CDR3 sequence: CASSQEAGGPYNEQFF. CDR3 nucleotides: TGCGCCAGCAGCCAAGAGGCGGGGGGGCCCTACAATGAGCAGTTCTTC.

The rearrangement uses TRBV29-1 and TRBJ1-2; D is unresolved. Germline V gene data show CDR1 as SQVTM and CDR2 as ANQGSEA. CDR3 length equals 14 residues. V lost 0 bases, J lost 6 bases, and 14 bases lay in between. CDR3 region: CSVEDPGVNDGYTF. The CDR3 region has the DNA TGCAGCGTTGAAGACCCAGGCGTAAACGATGGCTACACCTTC. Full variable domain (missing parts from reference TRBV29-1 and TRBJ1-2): SAVISQKPSRDICQRGTSLTIQCQVDSQVTMMFWYRQQPGQSLTLIATANQGSEATYESGFVIDKFPISRPNLTFSTLTVSNMSPEDSSIYLCSVEDPGVNDGYTFGSGTRLTVV.

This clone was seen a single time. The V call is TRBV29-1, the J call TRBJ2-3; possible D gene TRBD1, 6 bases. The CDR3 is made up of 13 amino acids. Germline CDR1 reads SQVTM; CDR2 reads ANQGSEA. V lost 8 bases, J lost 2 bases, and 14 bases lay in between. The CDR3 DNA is TGCAGCACCGCTGGGGGCGCCACAGATACGCAGTATTTT. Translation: CSTAGGATDTQYF.

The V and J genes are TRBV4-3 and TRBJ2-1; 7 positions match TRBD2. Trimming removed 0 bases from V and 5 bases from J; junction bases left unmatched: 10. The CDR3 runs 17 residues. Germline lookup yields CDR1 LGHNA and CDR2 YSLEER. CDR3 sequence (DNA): TGCGCCAGCAGCCAAGATCCCATCCGGGACTACCACAATGAGCAGTTCTTC. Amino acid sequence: CASSQDPIRDYHNEQFF.

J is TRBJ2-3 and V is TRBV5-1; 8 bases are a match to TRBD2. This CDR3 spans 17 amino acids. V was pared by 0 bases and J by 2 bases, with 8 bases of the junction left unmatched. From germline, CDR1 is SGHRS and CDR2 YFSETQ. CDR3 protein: CASSLGGLAGSTDTQYF. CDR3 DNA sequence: TGCGCCAGCAGCTTGGGCGGGCTAGCGGGTTCCACAGATACGCAGTATTTT.

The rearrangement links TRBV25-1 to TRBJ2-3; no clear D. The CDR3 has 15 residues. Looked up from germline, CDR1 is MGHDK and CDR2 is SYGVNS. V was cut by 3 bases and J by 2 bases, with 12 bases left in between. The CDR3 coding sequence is TGTGCCAGCAGTGATTGGGCTATATTCACAGATACGCAGTATTTT. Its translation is CASSDWAIFTDTQYF.

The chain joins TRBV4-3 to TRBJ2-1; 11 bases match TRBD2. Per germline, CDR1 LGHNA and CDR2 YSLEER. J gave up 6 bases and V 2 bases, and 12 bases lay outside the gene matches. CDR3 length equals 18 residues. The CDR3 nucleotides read TGCGCCAGCAGCCAATACAGGGGGGGTAGCGGGGGGGGCAATGAGCAGTTCTTC. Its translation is CASSQYRGGSGGGNEQFF.

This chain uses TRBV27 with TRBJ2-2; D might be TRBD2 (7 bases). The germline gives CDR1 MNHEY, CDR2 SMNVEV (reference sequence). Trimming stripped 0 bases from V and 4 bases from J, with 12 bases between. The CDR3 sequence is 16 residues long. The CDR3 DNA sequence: TGTGCCAGCAGTTTATCAGGGGGGGGGCTCACCGGGGAGCTGTTTTTT. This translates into CASSLSGGGLTGELFF.

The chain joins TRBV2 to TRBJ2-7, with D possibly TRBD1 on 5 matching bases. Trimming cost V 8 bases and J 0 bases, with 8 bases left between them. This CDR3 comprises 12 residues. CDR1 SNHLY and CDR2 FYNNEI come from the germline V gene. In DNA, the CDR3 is TGTGCCAGCCTAGGGGTCTCCTACGAGCAGTACTTC. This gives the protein CASLGVSYEQYF. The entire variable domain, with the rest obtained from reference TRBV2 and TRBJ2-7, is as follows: EPEVTQTPSHQVTQMGQEVILRCVPISNHLYFYWYRQILGQKVEFLVSFYNNEISEKSEIFDDQFSVERPDGSNFTLKIRSTKLEDSAMYFCASLGVSYEQYFGPGTRLTVT.